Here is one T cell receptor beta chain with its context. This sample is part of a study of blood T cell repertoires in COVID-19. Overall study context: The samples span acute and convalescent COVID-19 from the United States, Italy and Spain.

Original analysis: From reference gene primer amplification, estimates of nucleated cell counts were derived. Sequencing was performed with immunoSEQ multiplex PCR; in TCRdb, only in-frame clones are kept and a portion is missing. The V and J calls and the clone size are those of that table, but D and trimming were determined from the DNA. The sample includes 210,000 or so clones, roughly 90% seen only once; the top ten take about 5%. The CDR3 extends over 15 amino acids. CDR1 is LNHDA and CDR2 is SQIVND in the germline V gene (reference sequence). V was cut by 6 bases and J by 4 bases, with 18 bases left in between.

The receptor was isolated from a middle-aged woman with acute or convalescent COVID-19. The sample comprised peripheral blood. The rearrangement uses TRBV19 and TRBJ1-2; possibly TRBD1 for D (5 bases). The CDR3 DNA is TGTGCCAGTAGCCTCCTCTCCCGACAGATCTATGGCTACACCTTC. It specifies CASSLLSRQIYGYTF.